Reported below is one T cell receptor beta chain. Its specificity is unknown. The sample belongs to a study of PD-L1 blockade in urothelial cancer. For the study at large: Treatment start was followed by blood analysis at 3 weeks (second dose) and again at 6 weeks. A median of 141,255 T cells was found in the blood samples.

Whole-study findings and limits: More expansion of tumor-associated blood clones, seen at 3 weeks, marked durable-benefit patients.

The templates were synthetic TCR analogs, and they were spiked into each PCR. Sequencing was performed with immunoSEQ multiplex PCR; in TCRdb, only in-frame clones are kept and a portion is missing. Counted here are tens of thousands of clones, 84% occurring once; the ten biggest clones make up about 5.1%. Deletions cut 6 bases from V and 3 bases from J, with 12 bases between. This CDR3 is built from 14 residues. The germline CDR1 and CDR2 sequences are MNHEY and SVGAGI. The input for sequencing was PBMCs, taken around atezolizumab (anti-PD-L1) treatment. V usage is TRBV6-5 and J usage is TRBJ1-3, with D perhaps TRBD1 (6 bases). This clonotype was obtained from a man in his 70s with urothelial cancer. CDR3 DNA sequence: TGTGCCAGCAGAGGCGGACAGAATGGAAACACCATATATTTT. Translation gives CASRGGQNGNTIYF.